A selection of T cell receptor beta chains follows, all from one sample in a study of response to subunit inactivated influenza vaccine. A single record per CDR3 protein comes from TCRdb applying MiXCR to the RT-PCR reads. The sample lists about 570,000 distinct CDR3 sequences; 10% to 12% were seen once. This sample was also put to use in a study of T cells expressing NK-cell markers.

The input for sequencing was PBMCs from blood, taken on the day of vaccination. These receptors originate from a man between 45 and 60 years old who received an inactivated influenza vaccine. CDR3s include the opening cysteine and the closing phenylalanine or tryptophan. A D gene is named only where the DNA matches it firmly. A row's size may be missing; if present it is once, few, many or a size class.

TRBV27	.	15	TRBJ2-1	.	CASSFVQGAFNEQFF	TGTGCCAGCAGTTTCGTACAGGGAGCGTTCAACGAGCAGTTCTTC
TRBV20-1	.	14	TRBJ2-5	few	CSARVGGHQETQYF	TGCAGTGCTAGAGTTGGAGGCCACCAAGAGACCCAGTACTTC
TRBV5-1	TRBD1	15	TRBJ1-1	few	CASSWVAGTGQLAFF	TGCGCCAGCAGCTGGGTTGCCGGGACAGGGCAGTTGGCTTTCTTT
TRBV15	.	15	TRBJ2-1	few	CATSRQVSSYNEQFF	TGTGCCACCAGCAGACAGGTTAGCTCCTACAATGAGCAGTTCTTC
TRBV7-8	TRBD1	15	TRBJ2-3	few	CASRRDRGRTDTQYF	TGTGCCAGCAGACGGGACAGGGGGCGAACAGATACGCAGTATTTT
TRBV3-1	TRBD2	16	TRBJ2-1	few	CASSLGLAGLYNEQFF	TGTGCCAGCAGCCTTGGGCTAGCGGGGCTCTACAATGAGCAGTTCTTC
TRBV25-1	.	13	TRBJ2-2	.	CASRPVGAGELFF	TGTGCCAGCAGACCGGTGGGGGCCGGGGAGCTGTTTTTT
TRBV18	.	14	TRBJ2-2	.	CASSPPMVTGELFF	TGTGCCAGCTCACCACCTATGGTAACCGGGGAGCTGTTTTTT
TRBV6-5	TRBD1	14	TRBJ1-1	few	CASSSGTGVAEAFF	TGTGCCAGCAGTTCCGGGACAGGGGTTGCCGAAGCTTTCTTT
TRBV7-2	TRBD1	15	TRBJ1-6	few	CASSSDRDRVSPLHF	TGTGCCAGCAGCTCGGACCGGGACAGGGTTTCACCCCTCCACTTT
TRBV12-3/TRBV12-4	TRBD1	16	TRBJ1-6	.	CASSRTGDLYNSPLHF	TGTGCCAGCAGTCGAACAGGGGACCTTTATAATTCACCCCTCCACTTT
TRBV15	.	15	TRBJ1-5	.	CATSLGGRGNQPQHF	TGTGCCACCAGCCTGGGGGGGCGCGGCAATCAGCCCCAGCATTTT
TRBV5-1	TRBD1	14	TRBJ1-1	many	CASSPRTGGTEAFF	TGCGCCAGCAGCCCACGGACAGGCGGGACTGAAGCTTTCTTT
TRBV7-2	.	12	TRBJ2-1	.	CASSLRPREQFF	TGTGCCAGCAGCCTCCGACCTAGGGAGCAGTTCTTC
TRBV19	TRBD2	16	TRBJ2-3	.	CASKVSGELQTDTQYF	TGTGCCAGTAAGGTTAGCGGGGAGCTCCAAACAGATACGCAGTATTTT
TRBV3-1	TRBD1	17	TRBJ2-1	.	CASSQVFEGAAYNEQFF	TGTGCCAGCAGCCAAGTGTTCGAGGGGGCGGCCTACAATGAGCAGTTCTTC
TRBV30	.	14	TRBJ2-3	.	CAWSEGPATDTQYF	TGTGCCTGGAGTGAGGGGCCTGCCACAGATACGCAGTATTTT
TRBV7-8	TRBD1	17	TRBJ1-1	.	CASSWGQGWVMNTEAFF	TGTGCCAGCAGCTGGGGACAGGGATGGGTAATGAACACTGAAGCTTTCTTT
TRBV12-3/TRBV12-4	.	14	TRBJ2-7	few	CASRGRQASYEQYF	TGTGCCAGCAGGGGACGACAGGCCTCCTACGAGCAGTACTTC
TRBV7-9	TRBD2	15	TRBJ2-1	many	CASSFAGGPYNEQFF	TGTGCCAGCAGCTTTGCGGGAGGGCCTTACAATGAGCAGTTCTTC
TRBV2	TRBD1	17	TRBJ1-5	few	CASSSGTGPSRRQPQHF	TGTGCCAGCAGTTCCGGGACAGGGCCTTCAAGACGGCAGCCCCAGCATTTT
TRBV6-5	TRBD2	13	TRBJ2-1	.	CASSSAGSNEQFF	TGTGCCAGCAGTTCAGCGGGAAGCAATGAGCAGTTCTTC